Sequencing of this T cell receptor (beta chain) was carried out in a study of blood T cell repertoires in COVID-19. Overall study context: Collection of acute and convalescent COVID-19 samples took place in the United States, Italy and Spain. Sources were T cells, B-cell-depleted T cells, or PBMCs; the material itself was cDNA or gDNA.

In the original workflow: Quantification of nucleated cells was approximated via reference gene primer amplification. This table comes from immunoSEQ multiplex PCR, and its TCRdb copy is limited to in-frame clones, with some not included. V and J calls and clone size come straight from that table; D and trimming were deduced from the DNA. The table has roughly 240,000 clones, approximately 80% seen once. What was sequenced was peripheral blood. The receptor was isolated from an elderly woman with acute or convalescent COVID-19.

The CDR3, as DNA: TGTGCCAGCAGCTTAAGGACTAGCTCCCGTAACGAGCAGTACTTC. Protein: CASSLRTSSRNEQYF. This chain uses TRBV7-8 with TRBJ2-7; TRBD2 agrees at 8 bases. The ends lost 2 bases at V and 5 bases at J; junction bases unmatched: 8. The CDR3 spans 15 residues. CDR1 is SGHVS and CDR2 is FQNEAQ in the germline V gene.